This T cell receptor beta chain is from a study of T cell clonotyping in hematopoietic cell transplantation. Findings of the study overall: After transplant, recipient diversity fell while pathologically expanded clonotypes grew through day 180.

Germline lookup yields CDR1 MGHRA and CDR2 YSYEKL. This CDR3 comprises 17 residues. V was trimmed by 4 bases and J by 0 bases, leaving 18 bases between them. Measured with immunoSEQ multiplex PCR; TCRdb has only the in-frame clones, and not every one. Here the sample spans fewer than 5,000 clones, less than 95% being singletons. Of note for this clone: Its antigen is currently unknown.

Sequenced material: peripheral blood mononuclear cells. The chain has TRBV4-1 and TRBJ1-1; a possible D gene is TRBD1 (5 bases). The receptor was derived from a man aged 40-55 years in good health. Some clones in this sample may be carry-over from other donors' samples. The CDR3 bases are TGCGCCAGCAGCCTGGGGAGGGACGGACCCTTGAACACTGAAGCTTTCTTT. It translates to CASSLGRDGPLNTEAFF.